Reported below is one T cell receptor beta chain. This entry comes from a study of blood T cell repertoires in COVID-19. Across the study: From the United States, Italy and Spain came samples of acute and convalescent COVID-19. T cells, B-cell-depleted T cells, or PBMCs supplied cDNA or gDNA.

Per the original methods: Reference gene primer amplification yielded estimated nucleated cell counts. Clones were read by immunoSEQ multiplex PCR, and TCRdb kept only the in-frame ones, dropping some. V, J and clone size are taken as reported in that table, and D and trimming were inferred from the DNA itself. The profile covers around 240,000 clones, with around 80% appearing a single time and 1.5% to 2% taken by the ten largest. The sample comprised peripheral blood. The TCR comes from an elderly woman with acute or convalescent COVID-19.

CDR3 in DNA: TGTGCCAGCAGCCAATCAACAGTTACCCTTCTTGACTACACCTTC. Protein sequence: CASSQSTVTLLDYTF. The V and J genes are TRBV3-1 (or the pseudogene TRBV3-2) and TRBJ1-2; D unresolved. In germline, CDR1 is LGHDT, CDR2 YNNKEL (reference sequence). The V end lost 2 bases, the J end lost 10 bases, and 20 bases lay between the germline ends. The CDR3 sequence is 15 residues long.